The subject of this entry is one T cell receptor (beta chain). In the original workflow: Amplification of reference gene primers was used by the study to estimate nucleated cell counts. The data were produced by immunoSEQ multiplex PCR, yet TCRdb's version contains in-frame clones alone and is incomplete. V and J calls and clone size are copied from that table; D and trimming were computed from the DNA. The sample has approximately 70,000 clones, 70% to 90% seen once. The data derive from a study of blood T cell repertoires in COVID-19. Study background: Some COVID-19 samples were acute and others convalescent; all came from the United States, Italy and Spain. In each case, the material was cDNA or gDNA derived from T cells, B-cell-depleted T cells, or PBMCs.

Sequenced input: peripheral blood. The TCR comes from a woman aged 60-75 years with acute or convalescent COVID-19.

In nucleotides, the CDR3 is TGCGCCAGCAGCAAGGAGGGGACAGCCTCCCGGACCCAGTACTTC. Its translation is CASSKEGTASRTQYF. The rearrangement uses TRBV5-1 and TRBJ2-5; D is perhaps TRBD1 (7 bases). Trimming removed 4 bases at V and 7 bases at J, with 20 bases between. This CDR3 has 15 amino acids. From germline, CDR1 is SGHRS and CDR2 YFSETQ.